Listed here are 18 T cell receptor beta chains from one sample, sequenced in a study of blood T cell repertoires in COVID-19. Assay: immunoSEQ multiplex PCR; the TCRdb copy retains only in-frame clones and omits some. The table includes under 300,000 clones, roughly 86% detected once. The sequenced sample was PBMCs or T cells enriched from blood (not recorded which). These TCRs come from a woman aged 45-65 years who had recovered from COVID-19.

The V call is TRBV5-4, the J call TRBJ2-3; D remains unclear. CDR1 SGHNT and CDR2 YYREEE come from the germline V gene (reference sequence). CDR3 size: 14 residues. V shed 0 bases and J shed 4 bases, with 9 bases lying between them. CDR3 coding DNA: TGTGCCAGCAGCTTGGCTAGGTCCGCAGATACGCAGTATTTT. Residues: CASSLARSADTQYF.

This sequence joins TRBV5-1 and TRBJ1-3; D unresolved. In germline, CDR1 is SGHRS, CDR2 YFSETQ. This CDR3 is 14 amino acids long. V dropped 4 bases and J dropped 0 bases, with 8 bases sitting between them. The CDR3 bases are TGCGCCAGCAGCGTCGAGAGCTCTGGAAACACCATATATTTT. It is translated as CASSVESSGNTIYF.

The rearrangement links TRBV2 to TRBJ2-7; TRBD2 might be the D (5 bases). This CDR3 is 12 amino acids long. Germline V gene data show CDR1 as SNHLY and CDR2 as FYNNEI. Trimming took off 4 bases at V and 3 bases at J, with 7 bases between the two ends. CDR3 DNA: TGTGCCAGCAGTGTTGGAGGCTACGAGCAGTACTTC. Translated: CASSVGGYEQYF.

The V and J genes are TRBV6-7 and TRBJ1-1, with a tentative D call TRBD1 (6 bases). TRBV6-7 is given ORF status, its function remaining uncertain. Trimming took 6 bases from V and 0 from J, leaving 14 bases between them. This CDR3 comprises 15 residues. The CDR3, as DNA: TGTGCCAGCAGCCTTTGGACAGAAATGAACACTGAAGCTTTCTTT. Protein: CASSLWTEMNTEAFF.

The chain uses TRBV5-1 and TRBJ2-2, with 12 bases identical to TRBD2. V gave up 5 bases and J gave up 5 bases; unmatched junction bases: 10. Germline CDR1 and CDR2: SGHRS and YFSETQ. The CDR3 has 17 amino acids. CDR3 nucleotide sequence: TGCGCCAGCAGGACTAGCGGGAGTCAGGGGTGGACCGGGGAGCTGTTTTTT. This translates into CASRTSGSQGWTGELFF.

The chain combines TRBV7-8 with TRBJ2-3, with D uncertain. CDR1 and CDR2 (germline): SGHVS, FQNEAQ. CDR3 length: 14 amino acids. The germline V and J ends were trimmed by 1 base and 5 bases, with 10 bases remaining between them. The CDR3 protein is CASSLELVRDTQYF. The CDR3 region has the DNA TGTGCCAGCAGCTTAGAGCTAGTGAGAGATACGCAGTATTTT.

The V gene is TRBV29-1, the J gene TRBJ2-5; tentative D call: TRBD1 (5 bases). Germline V lookup: CDR1 SQVTM, CDR2 ANQGSEA. This CDR3 region has 12 residues. With 4 bases removed from V and 2 bases from J, the gap between germline ends came to 8 bases. CDR3 DNA: TGCAGCGTTGGGGGCCGACAAGAGACCCAGTACTTC. This translates into CSVGGRQETQYF.

This chain links TRBV6-5 with TRBJ1-1, with D tentatively TRBD1 (5 bases). In germline, CDR1 is MNHEY, CDR2 SVGAGI. Trimming removed 2 bases from V and 1 base from J, with 11 bases in between. This CDR3 is 15 amino acids long. The CDR3 DNA reads TGTGCCAGCAGTTACAAGGGGTCCGGGAACACTGAAGCTTTCTTT. It is translated as CASSYKGSGNTEAFF.

For the CDR3, the DNA is TGCAGCGCCTTTACAGGGCACACTGAAGCTTTCTTT. It is translated as CSAFTGHTEAFF. The V call is TRBV29-1, the J call TRBJ1-1; D may be TRBD1 (6 bases). CDR3 length: 12 residues. Trimming took 7 bases from V and 3 from J, leaving 12 bases between them. CDR1 and CDR2 (germline): SQVTM, ANQGSEA.

The chain carries TRBV20-1 and TRBJ2-2; 7 nucleotides line up with TRBD1. CDR1 and CDR2 from the germline V gene are DFQATT and SNEGSKA (reference sequence). V dropped 3 bases and J dropped 1; count of bases not matched to a gene: 11. The CDR3 sequence is 17 residues long. Here the CDR3 DNA reads TGCAGTGCTAGTCGTACACAGGGGACGATGAACACCGGGGAGCTGTTTTTT. Translation: CSASRTQGTMNTGELFF.

This clone was picked up a small number of times. The sample carries other DNA sequences with the same CDR3. This chain joins TRBV6-5 and TRBJ2-2; TRBD1 aligns across 8 bases. The germline CDR1 and CDR2 sequences are MNHEY and SVGAGI. The V and J ends lost 6 bases and 4 bases, in that order; junction bases with no gene match: 7. CDR3 length equals 15 residues. For the CDR3, the DNA is TGTGCCAGCAGCCCCGACAGGGGCAGCACCGGGGAGCTGTTTTTT. Translating it yields CASSPDRGSTGELFF.

This chain uses TRBV28 with TRBJ2-7; 9 nucleotides agree with TRBD2. The ends lost 6 bases at V and 4 bases at J; junction bases unmatched: 13. The CDR3 totals 16 residues. From germline, CDR1 is MDHEN and CDR2 SYDVKM. The CDR3 DNA reads TGTGCCAGCAGGGCCGGGACTAGCAGTCGGGTGTACGAGCAGTACTTC. It yields the protein CASRAGTSSRVYEQYF.

This clone was found a few times. J is TRBJ2-2 and V is TRBV9; 7 bases align to TRBD1. The CDR3 length is 16 residues. With V trimmed by 3 bases and J by 0 bases, 5 bases remained unmatched. The germline V gene encodes CDR1 SGDLS and CDR2 YYNGEE. The CDR3 nucleotides read TGTGCCAGCAGCGCCTCACAGGGGCCGAACACCGGGGAGCTGTTTTTT. As protein: CASSASQGPNTGELFF.

V gene TRBV9 combines with J gene TRBJ2-5, with TRBD2 matching 10 bases. Trimming took 3 bases from V and 1 from J; bases not matched to a gene: 9. This CDR3 comprises 17 residues. Germline CDR1 and CDR2: SGDLS and YYNGEE. DNA of the CDR3: TGTGCCAGCAGCGCCCGCGCTAGCGGGAGCGGCCAAGAGACCCAGTACTTC. Residues: CASSARASGSGQETQYF.

The count of this clone is one. J is TRBJ1-2 and V is TRBV29-1; D is possibly TRBD1 (5 bases). The V and J ends lost 4 bases and 4 bases respectively, with 16 bases between them. The CDR3 sequence is 14 residues long. Germline V gene data show CDR1 as SQVTM and CDR2 as ANQGSEA. DNA for the CDR3: TGCAGCGTTGCGGGGGGGTATTGGAGCTATGGCTACACCTTC. It encodes CSVAGGYWSYGYTF.

This clone was picked up one time. J is TRBJ1-4 and V is TRBV7-9; D is unclear. This CDR3 has 12 amino acids. Looked up from germline, CDR1 is SEHNR and CDR2 is FQNEAQ (reference sequence). V lost 1 base, J lost 6 bases, and 3 bases lay in between. The CDR3 is CASSLVDEKLFF. As DNA, the CDR3 is TGTGCCAGCAGCTTAGTCGATGAAAAACTGTTTTTT.

V usage is TRBV10-3 and J usage is TRBJ2-7; 14 nucleotides agree with TRBD2. CDR3 length: 17 amino acids. CDR1 is ENHRY and CDR2 is SYGVKD in the germline V gene. The trim removed 8 bases at V and 4 bases at J, leaving 13 bases unmatched. The CDR3 region is CAISGTSGRLGEYEQYF. Written as DNA, the CDR3 is TGTGCCATCTCCGGGACTAGCGGGAGATTGGGGGAGTACGAGCAGTACTTC.

The chain employs TRBV4-2 and TRBJ2-3; 8 bases are a match to TRBD2. V lost 3 bases to trimming and J lost 5 bases; unmatched junction nucleotides: 7. The CDR3 covers 15 residues. The germline gives CDR1 LGHNA, CDR2 YNFKEQ. The CDR3 DNA reads TGTGCCAGCAGCCAGGGCACTAGCGGTCGAGATACGCAGTATTTT. It specifies CASSQGTSGRDTQYF.